This TCR beta chain derives from a study of vaccination effects on CD4 cells after COVID-19. A note on this clone: Antigen specificity is unknown.

Germline V gene lookup returns CDR1 LGHDT and CDR2 YNNKEL (reference sequence). The V end was cut by 4 bases, the J end by 1 base, with 19 bases between. CDR3 length: 17 residues. Measured with immunoSEQ multiplex PCR; TCRdb has only the in-frame clones, and not every one. The table includes tens of thousands of clones, over 65% detected once. The culture ran for around nine days, and then CD4+ T cells were isolated. The vaccine recipients had no prior SARS-CoV-2 infection, with negative nucleocapsid antibodies. Sequencing used CD4+ T cells from PBMCs cultured without peptide, obtained before COVID-19 vaccination. The J gene is TRBJ1-1, the V gene TRBV3-1 (or the pseudogene TRBV3-2); maybe TRBD1 (6 bases). This TCR derives from a human donor who received a COVID-19 vaccine. The CDR3 sequence: CASSLVGGRTSNTEAFF. The DNA for the CDR3 is TGTGCCAGCAGCCTGGTGGGGGGCCGGACCTCGAACACTGAAGCTTTCTTT.